The 11 T cell receptor beta chains presented below share a single source sample, sequenced in a study of CD8 T cells in Susac syndrome. The RNA input was 0.5 to 1 ug, and it was reverse transcribed with random hexamers. TCRdb independently ran MiXCR on the immunoSEQ multiplex PCR reads; one entry per CDR3 protein. This sample yields fewer than 150,000 distinct CDR3 sequences, of which 94% are seen a single time; about 0.25% belongs to the top ten. Sequenced material: CD8+ T cells from PBMCs. The receptors derive from a human donor in good health.

The rearrangement links TRBV30 to TRBJ2-1, with 8 nucleotides matching TRBD2. Unmatched junction bases numbered 2, after V lost 2 bases and J lost 5 bases. The CDR3 loop spans 13 amino acids. Germline loops: CDR1 GTSNPN, CDR2 SVGIG (reference sequence). The CDR3 protein is CAWSTGGNNEQFF. Here the CDR3 DNA reads TGTGCCTGGAGTACGGGAGGGAACAATGAGCAGTTCTTC.

This rearrangement joins TRBV6-2 or TRBV6-3 to TRBJ2-7; D may be TRBD2 (6 bases). This CDR3 contains 12 residues. V was shortened by 11 bases and J by 3 bases, with 14 bases between the two germline ends. Germline V gene lookup returns CDR1 MNHEY and CDR2 SVGEGT. CDR3 DNA sequence: TGTGCCGGGGGAGCGGGCTACTACGAGCAGTACTTC. This sequence encodes CAGGAGYYEQYF.

V and J are TRBV20-1 and TRBJ2-2; D may be TRBD2 (6 bases). The CDR3 runs 16 residues. Per the germline V gene, CDR1 is DFQATT and CDR2 is SNEGSKA (reference sequence). V was shortened by 1 base and J by 6 bases, with 18 bases between the two germline ends. The DNA of the CDR3 is TGCAGTGCTAGAGGACCGGGAGCTTCGGCGGCCGGGGAGCTGTTTTTT. This sequence encodes CSARGPGASAAGELFF.

The genes are TRBV18 and TRBJ2-7, with D tentatively TRBD2 (6 bases). Germline V gene sequence: CDR1 KGHSH, CDR2 LQKENI. V lost 4 bases and J lost 6, with 13 bases in between. There are 13 residues in the CDR3. In DNA form, the CDR3 reads TGTGCCAGCTCACGCTCGGGAGTATCCGAGCAGTACTTC. This translates into CASSRSGVSEQYF.

This clonotype was recorded once. This rearrangement joins TRBV5-1 to TRBJ2-1; 11 bases align to TRBD1. CDR3 size: 15 residues. The trim removed 2 bases at V and 7 bases at J, leaving 5 bases unmatched. Looked up from germline, CDR1 is SGHRS and CDR2 is YFSETQ. The DNA of the CDR3 is TGCGCCAGCAGCTTTCCAGGGACAGGGGGAAATGAGCAGTTCTTC. This encodes CASSFPGTGGNEQFF.

This clonotype was seen ten or more times. V and J are TRBV27 and TRBJ2-7; unclear D gene. V lost 2 bases and J 3 bases, leaving 5 bases between the germline ends. CDR1 is MNHEY, CDR2 SMNVEV, per germline (reference sequence). This CDR3 contains 12 residues. The DNA for the CDR3 is TGTGCCAGCAGTTTAGGTGGCTACGAGCAGTACTTC. This codes for CASSLGGYEQYF.

The chain uses TRBV20-1 and TRBJ2-3; no definite D call. Germline CDR1 reads DFQATT; CDR2 reads SNEGSKA (reference sequence). This CDR3 is 17 amino acids long. V was pared by 0 bases and J by 1 base, with 17 bases between. The CDR3 reads CSARDLPISLGTDTQYF. The CDR3 region has the DNA TGCAGTGCTAGAGATCTCCCCATTTCCCTAGGCACAGATACGCAGTATTTT.

The chain has TRBV7-2 and TRBJ2-1; D might be TRBD2 (6 bases). This CDR3 region has 14 residues. The V gene lost 8 bases and the J gene lost 0 bases, with 11 bases spanning the gap. Looked up from germline, CDR1 is SGHTA and CDR2 is FQGNSA. CDR3 residues: CASRSGASYNEQFF. The CDR3 DNA reads TGTGCCAGCCGTAGCGGAGCCTCCTACAATGAGCAGTTCTTC.

The chain joins TRBV6-2 or TRBV6-3 to TRBJ2-7; a possible D gene is TRBD1 (5 bases). CDR1 is MNHEY and CDR2 is SVGEGT in the germline V gene. Between the trimmed V and J ends, which lost 0 bases and 2 bases, there was a span of 11 bases. This CDR3 has 15 amino acids. The CDR3 loop reads CASSYSLTGAYEQYF. The CDR3 DNA follows: TGTGCCAGCAGTTACTCGTTAACAGGAGCCTACGAGCAGTACTTC.

The chain couples TRBV19 to TRBJ1-1, with 9 bases matching TRBD1. Germline V gene sequence: CDR1 LNHDA, CDR2 SQIVND (reference sequence). The CDR3 length is 14 residues. The trim removed 3 bases at V and 7 bases at J, leaving 6 bases unmatched. CDR3 sequence: CASSMWDRASEAFF. The CDR3 DNA is TGTGCCAGTAGTATGTGGGACAGGGCAAGTGAAGCTTTCTTT.

V gene TRBV24-1 combines with J gene TRBJ1-1; D call uncertain. CDR1 KGHDR and CDR2 SFDVKD come from the germline V gene. V lost 0 bases to trimming and J lost 5 bases, with 6 bases between them. This CDR3 has 13 residues. The CDR3 reads CATSDLLGTEAFF. The CDR3 coding sequence is TGTGCCACCAGTGATTTGCTAGGTACTGAAGCTTTCTTT.